The entry below gives a single T cell receptor beta chain sequence along with its context. Its antigen is not identified. At one end, the junction sequence differs from germline, possibly due to a read error. The V gene's germline CDR1 is SQVTM and CDR2 ANQGSEA. The CDR3 totals 12 residues. This table comes from immunoSEQ multiplex PCR, and its TCRdb copy is limited to in-frame clones, with some not included. Of 120,000 to 150,000 clones listed, approximately 91% are singletons. These data originate in a study of T cell responses to AZD1222 COVID-19 vaccine. Points from the study as a whole: There were vaccine-associated CD4 TCRs across spike, dominant at 160-218 and 743-854. The repertoires were collected only after the peak T cell response.

The TCR sequence derives from an adult who received the MenACWY meningococcal vaccine as a control. The chain carries TRBV29-1 and TRBJ1-2; a possible D gene is TRBD1 (5 bases). This specimen consisted of peripheral blood, obtained 28 days after the second dose of the MenACWY control vaccine. The CDR3: CSIEPGGYGYTF. As DNA, the CDR3 is TGCAGCATTGAACCCGGGGGCTATGGCTACACCTTC.